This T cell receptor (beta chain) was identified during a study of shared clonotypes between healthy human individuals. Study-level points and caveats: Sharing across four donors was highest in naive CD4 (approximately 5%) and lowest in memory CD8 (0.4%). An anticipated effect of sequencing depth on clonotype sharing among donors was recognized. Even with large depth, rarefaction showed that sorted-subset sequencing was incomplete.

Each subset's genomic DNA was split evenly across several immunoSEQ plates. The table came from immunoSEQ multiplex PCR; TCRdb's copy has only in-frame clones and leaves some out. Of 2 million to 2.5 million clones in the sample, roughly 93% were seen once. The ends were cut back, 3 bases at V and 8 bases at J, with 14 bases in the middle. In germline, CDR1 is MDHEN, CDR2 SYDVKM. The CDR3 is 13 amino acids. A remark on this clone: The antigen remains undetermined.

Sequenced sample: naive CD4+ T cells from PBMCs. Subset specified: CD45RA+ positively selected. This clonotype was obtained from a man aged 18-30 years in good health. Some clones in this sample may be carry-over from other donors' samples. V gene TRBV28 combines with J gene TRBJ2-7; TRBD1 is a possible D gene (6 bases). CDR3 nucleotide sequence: TGTGCCAGCAGTTTCTCCGGAGACAGGAAGCAGTACTTC. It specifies CASSFSGDRKQYF. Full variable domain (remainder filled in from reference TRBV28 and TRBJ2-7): DVKVTQSSRYLVKRTGEKVFLECVQDMDHENMFWYRQDPGLGLRLIYFSYDVKMKEKGDIPEGYSVSREKKERFSLILESASTNQTSMYLCASSFSGDRKQYFGPGTRLTVT.